This TCR beta chain was retrieved from a study of human T cells and chemical hapten exposure. About the research overall: 0.01% DPC was applied to the upper back in patch tests, which were read at 6 days.

TCRdb itself ran the RACE reads through MiXCR, one entry per CDR3 protein. Among fewer than 500,000 distinct CDR3 sequences listed, roughly 5% were seen once. V shed 3 bases and J shed 6 bases, with 7 bases lying between them. The CDR3 runs 12 residues. This clonotype was seen repeatedly, ten times or more. Time point described: patch test 1, 2 weeks after DPC sensitization. Noted treatment: therapeutic diphenylcyclopropenone sensitization with weekly scalp DPC. The sample in question was whole blood, obtained in connection with sensitization to the hapten diphenylcyclopropenone (DPC). The V gene is TRBV12-3 or TRBV12-4, the J gene TRBJ2-3; no firm D call. The sequence came from a woman in her forties or fifties with alopecia areata. Some clones in this sample may be carry-over from other donors' samples. The chain's CDR3 is CASSFPGDTQYF. In DNA form, the CDR3 reads TGTGCCAGCAGTTTCCCCGGGGATACGCAGTATTTT.